This T cell receptor (beta chain) was sequenced during a study of CD8 T cells in ankylosing spondylitis (dated by TCRdb to the late 2010s). For the study in its entirety: T cell receptor beta repertoires were profiled in healthy donors and ankylosing spondylitis patients so that disease-linked TCR variants could be found. Samples of peripheral blood were taken, and for ankylosing spondylitis patients, synovial fluid was collected as well. The whole study cohort included 108 healthy donors and 20 to 30 ankylosing spondylitis patients. Here is what the overall study found, with its caveats: Some motif variants were previously reported in synovial fluid and blood of reactive arthritis patients, suggesting common disease-initiation mechanisms. Blood from ankylosing spondylitis patients appeared to be characterized by a TCR beta motif composed of under 10 highly homologous amino acid variants. According to the report, matched synovial fluid samples from ankylosing spondylitis patients were significantly enriched for the disease-linked clones. The disease-linked clones showed a CD8+ phenotype and occurred at relatively low frequencies in peripheral blood.

TCRdb shows the sequencer as Illumina HiSeq 2500. TCR beta libraries were prepared by quantitative 5'-RACE with molecular barcodes. The authors processed their data as follows. A new computational method, built on a probabilistic model of VDJ rearrangement, was used to identify disease-linked TCR variants. TCRdb passed the public sequencing reads through fastp at Q25 and MiXCR, retaining productive beta sequences. Rows are unified per CDR3 protein, each entry keeping the most common DNA and genes. The V and J calls were determined by TCRdb, not by the authors. The sample data list about 160,000 distinct CDR3 sequences, and approximately 20% of these were observed just once. The ten largest clones add up to over 7.5% of the sample. CDR1 SGHTA and CDR2 FQGTGA were looked up in the germline V gene. From the cysteine through the phenylalanine, the CDR3 covers 17 amino acids. Of all the DNA, just the CDR3 is kept, 51 bases in frame from base 1. V was cut back by 0 bases and J by 0 bases, leaving a gap of 12 bases between them.

About this clonotype itself: Its recognized antigen is unknown. The sample holds no much larger clone one base away, and base qualities are not on file.

Material for sequencing was blood, either unsorted or a sorted T cell fraction (not recorded which). The TCR originated in a male donor with ankylosing spondylitis or in good health (not recorded which). Recombination connected TRBV7-3 to TRBJ2-1; no D segment can be confidently identified. For the CDR3, the sequence is CASSLTGFLSSYNEQFF. The nucleotide sequence reads as follows: TGTGCCAGCAGCTTAACGGGCTTTCTGAGCTCCTACAATGAGCAGTTCTTC.